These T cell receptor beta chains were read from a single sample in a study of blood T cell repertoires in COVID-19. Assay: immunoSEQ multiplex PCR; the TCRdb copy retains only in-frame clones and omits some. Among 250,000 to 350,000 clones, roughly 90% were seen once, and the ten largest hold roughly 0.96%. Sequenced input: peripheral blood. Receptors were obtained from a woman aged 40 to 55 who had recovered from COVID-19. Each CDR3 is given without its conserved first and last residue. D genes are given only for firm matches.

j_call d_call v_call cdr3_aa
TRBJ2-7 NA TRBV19 ASSPRPYEQY
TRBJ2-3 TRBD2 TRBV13 ASSGTSGVPDTQY
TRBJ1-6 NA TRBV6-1 ASSEFVSSYNSPLH
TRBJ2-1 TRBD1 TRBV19 ASTPGQSFNEQF
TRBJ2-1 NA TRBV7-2 ASSQSPGNEQF
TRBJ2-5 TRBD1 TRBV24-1 ATSTLTGEETQY
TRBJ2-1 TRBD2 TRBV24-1 ATSDLPLAGEDGEQF
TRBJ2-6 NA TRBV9 ASSVAGAGANVLT
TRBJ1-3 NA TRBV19 AASTVPSGNTIY
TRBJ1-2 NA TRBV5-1 ASSLGDRNYGYT
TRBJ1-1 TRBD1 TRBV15 ATSREGTGGARTEAF
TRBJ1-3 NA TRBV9 ASSVGSGSGNTIY
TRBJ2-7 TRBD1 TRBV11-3 ASSLGDSKSYGQY
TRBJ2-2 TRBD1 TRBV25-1 ASSGGQFLGELF
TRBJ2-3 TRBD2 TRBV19 ASSIGVAGLTDTQY
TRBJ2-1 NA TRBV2 ASSEVSGSYNEQF
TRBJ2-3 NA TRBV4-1 ASSQRIFASDTQY
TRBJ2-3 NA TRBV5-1 ASTGGTLADTQY
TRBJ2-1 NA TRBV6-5 ASSYEGPSVGEQF
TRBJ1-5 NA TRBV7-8 ASSLESQGNNQPQH
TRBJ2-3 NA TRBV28 ASGPGSTDTQY
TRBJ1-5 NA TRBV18 ASSPAGEGNQPQH
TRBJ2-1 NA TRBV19 ASSLASVLSYNEQF
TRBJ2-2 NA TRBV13 ASSLVPQGGATGELF
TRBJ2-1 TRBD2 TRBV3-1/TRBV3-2 ASSQGPGLAGGSYNEQF
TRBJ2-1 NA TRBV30 AWSTSGSYNEQF
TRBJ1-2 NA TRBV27 ASSPNRGEGGYT
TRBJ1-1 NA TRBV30 AWSVKGRRTEAF
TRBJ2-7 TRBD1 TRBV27 ASSLSTGSYEQY
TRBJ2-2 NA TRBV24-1 ATSVGGTGELF
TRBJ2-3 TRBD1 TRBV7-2 ASSLGRTGGTDTQY
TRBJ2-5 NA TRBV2 ASRDYRETQY
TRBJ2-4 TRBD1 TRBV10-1 ASSEGTGKNIQY
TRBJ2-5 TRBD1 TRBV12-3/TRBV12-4 ASRRQGVETQY
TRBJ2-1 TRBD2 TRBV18 ASSPPGLAGRYNEQF
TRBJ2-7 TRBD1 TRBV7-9 ASSLRQGSYEQY
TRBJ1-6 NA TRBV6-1 ASSEQDNSPLH
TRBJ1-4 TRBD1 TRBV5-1 ASSLGTGTDEKLF
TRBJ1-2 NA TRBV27 ASSLNPRGGYT
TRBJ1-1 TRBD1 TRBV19 ASSRQGNTEAF
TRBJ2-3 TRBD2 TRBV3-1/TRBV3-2 ASSRAGGGDTQY
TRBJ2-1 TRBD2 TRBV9 ASTPDRGLAGFERDNEQF
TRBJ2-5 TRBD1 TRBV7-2 ASSKLTGEQETQY
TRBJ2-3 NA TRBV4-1 ASSQGPQGRFLDTQY
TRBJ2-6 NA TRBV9 ASSVAPLAGFGSGANVLT
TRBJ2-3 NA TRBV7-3 ASSSGTLRTDTQY
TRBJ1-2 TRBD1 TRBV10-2 ASSPTGGANYGYT
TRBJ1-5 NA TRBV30 AWSEVAGANQPQH
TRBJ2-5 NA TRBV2 ASSDTRDMKETQY
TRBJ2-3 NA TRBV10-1 ASSESPERADTQY
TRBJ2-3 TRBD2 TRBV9 ASSLRGGLAEFSTDTQY
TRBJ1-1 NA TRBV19 ASSIIGGTEAF
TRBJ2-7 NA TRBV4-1 ASSQGGFSGPYEQY
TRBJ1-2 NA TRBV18 ASSPGEIGYGYT